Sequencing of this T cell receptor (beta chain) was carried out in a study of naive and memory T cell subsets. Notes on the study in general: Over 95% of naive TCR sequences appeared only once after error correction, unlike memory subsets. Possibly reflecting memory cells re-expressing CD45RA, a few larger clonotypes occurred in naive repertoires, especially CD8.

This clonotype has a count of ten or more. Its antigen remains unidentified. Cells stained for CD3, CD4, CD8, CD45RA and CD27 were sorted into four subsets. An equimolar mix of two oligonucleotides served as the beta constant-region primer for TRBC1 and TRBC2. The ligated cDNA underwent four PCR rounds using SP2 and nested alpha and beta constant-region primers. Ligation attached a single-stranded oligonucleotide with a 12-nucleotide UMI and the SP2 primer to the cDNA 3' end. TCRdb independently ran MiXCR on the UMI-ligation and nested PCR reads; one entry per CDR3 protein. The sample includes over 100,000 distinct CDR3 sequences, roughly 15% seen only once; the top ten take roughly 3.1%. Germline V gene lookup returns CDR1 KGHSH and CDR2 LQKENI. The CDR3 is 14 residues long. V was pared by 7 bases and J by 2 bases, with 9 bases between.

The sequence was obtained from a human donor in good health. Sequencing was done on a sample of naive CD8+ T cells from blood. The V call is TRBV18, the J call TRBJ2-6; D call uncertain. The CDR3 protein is CASLGYTGANVLTF. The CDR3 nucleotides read TGTGCCAGCTTGGGTTATACTGGGGCCAACGTCCTGACTTTC.